Presented here are 9 T cell receptor beta chains from one specimen sequenced in a study of blood T cells in healthy people across ages. The use of a sample-barcoded 5' primer and a J-beta primer mix characterized a second PCR of about 7 to 12 cycles. TCRdb called the 5' RACE reads again in MiXCR, with one record for every CDR3 protein. The sample contains about 2 million distinct CDR3 sequences, about 49% of which appear only once. Sample: blood. The receptor source for this set is a woman in her thirties or forties in good health.

Worth noting for this clonotype: As the CDR3 is not closed by the conserved phenylalanine or tryptophan, this likely results from a read error. V is TRBV13 and J is TRBJ2-3; weak D call: TRBD2 (8 bases). This CDR3 is built from 16 residues. V lost 7 bases and J 2 bases, leaving 19 bases between the germline ends. CDR1 and CDR2 from the germline V gene are PRHDT and FYEKMQ (reference sequence). CDR3 nucleotides: TGTGCCAGCACCCCGACAGGGCGGGAGGTCACAGATACGCAGTATGTT. Its translation is CASTPTGREVTDTQYV.

This chain connects TRBV21-1 to TRBJ1-4; the table's D call, TRBD1, has no DNA check behind it. TRBV21-1 is a known pseudogene. The CDR3 has 21 amino acids. For the CDR3, the DNA is TGTGCCAGCAGCAAACCGCGTCCTCCCAGGAATTACAGGGGGACTAATGAAAAACTGTTTTTT. This gives the protein CASSKPRPPRNYRGTNEKLFF.

The chain has TRBV6-1 and TRBJ1-1; 7 nucleotides line up with TRBD1. The CDR3 totals 12 residues. After removal of 2 bases from V and 9 bases from J, the junction contained 3 bases not matched to a gene. Germline V CDR1 and CDR2: MNHNS, SASEGT. CDR3 residues: CASSEWGQKAFF. The CDR3 bases are TGTGCCAGCAGTGAATGGGGACAGAAAGCTTTCTTT.

The CDR3 spells CASSLGTGGGYGYTF. The CDR3 nucleotides read TGTGCCAGCAGTTTAGGGACAGGGGGCGGCTATGGCTACACCTTC. The gene calls are TRBV27 and TRBJ1-2, with 12 bases aligning to TRBD1. V lost 2 bases and J lost 4; bases outside the gene matches: 2. The CDR3 contains 15 residues. Germline V CDR1 and CDR2: MNHEY, SMNVEV (reference sequence).

This rearrangement joins TRBV6-2 or TRBV6-3 to TRBJ2-3; D might be TRBD2 (5 bases). The CDR3 contains 16 residues. The V and J ends lost 2 bases and 6 bases respectively, with 18 bases between them. Germline CDR1 and CDR2: MNHEY and SVGEGT. CDR3 loop: CASSYPDRHWEDTQYF. The CDR3, as DNA: TGTGCCAGCAGTTACCCCGACCGCCATTGGGAGGATACGCAGTATTTT.

This clonotype was observed a few times. As DNA, the CDR3 is TGCGCCAGCAGCCAAGAATTGGTCGGCAGACACTCTGGGGCCAACGTCCTGACTTTC. This translates into CASSQELVGRHSGANVLTF. The V and J genes are TRBV4-3 and TRBJ2-6, with D uncertain. Germline V CDR1 and CDR2: LGHNA, YSLEER. The CDR3 consists of 19 residues. V shed 0 bases and J shed 0 bases, with 15 bases lying between them.

This clonotype was counted a few times. The chain employs TRBV4-3 and TRBJ2-3; the D call may be TRBD1 or TRBD2 (6 bases each). CDR1 is LGHNA and CDR2 is YSLEER in the germline V gene. V was cut by 4 bases and J by 5 bases, with 10 bases left in between. The CDR3 has 13 residues. As DNA, the CDR3 is TGCGCCAGCAGCCCGGAGGGGGTAGATACGCAGTATTTT. Translated: CASSPEGVDTQYF.

This sequence joins TRBV29-1 and TRBJ1-2, with no clear D. This CDR3 comprises 12 residues. Between the trimmed V and J ends, which lost 1 base and 8 bases, there was a span of 11 bases. Germline CDR1 is SQVTM and CDR2 is ANQGSEA. The CDR3 coding sequence is TGCAGCGTTGAAGGGCTCAGTTGGGGCTACACCTTC. It codes for CSVEGLSWGYTF.

With respect to this clonotype: In this CDR3 the conserved last residue, phenylalanine or tryptophan, is missing, so a read error is likely. The chain is built from TRBV15 and TRBJ2-5; D is possibly TRBD1 or TRBD2 (6 bases each). The ends were cut back, 5 bases at V and 4 bases at J, with 14 bases in the middle. The germline V gene encodes CDR1 LNHNV and CDR2 YYDKDF (reference sequence). CDR3 length equals 14 residues. This CDR3 is CATSGQWRGETQYS. CDR3 nucleotides: TGTGCCACCAGCGGACAGTGGAGGGGAGAGACCCAGTACTCC.